The clone carrying this T cell receptor (beta chain) was counted at least ten times. The antigen is unknown. The length of the CDR3 is 15 residues. CDR1 and CDR2 (germline): SQVTM, ANQGSEA. Trimming pared 4 bases from V and 0 bases from J, leaving 12 bases between. This sample was taken from a study of human T cells and chemical hapten exposure. For the study at large: Per-sample variation in TCR yield stemmed mainly from small pooled library volume differences.

Notes on the study in general: DPC sensitization produced no change in TCRs with frequency above 1 in 1000.

The time point denotes: healthy volunteer bleed at 6 weeks. Unfractionated whole blood served as the source for total RNA extraction. What the library attached to individual cDNA molecules were unique molecular identifiers. Authors' processing steps: With a range of about 20,000 to 690,600, the median per sample was 95,638 TCRs. MiXCR was run by TCRdb on the RACE reads, yielding one entry per CDR3 protein. TCRdb assigned the V and J calls; the authors' analysis was not used. The repertoire holds 65,000 or so distinct CDR3 sequences, with about 6% as singletons. The source of this sequence is a female donor in good health. Some clones in this sample may be carry-over from other donors' samples. What was sequenced was whole blood. The chain joins TRBV29-1 to TRBJ1-4; a weak D match, TRBD1 (5 bases). DNA of the CDR3: TGCAGCGTTGTTTGGGACGCTCCAACTAATGAAAAACTGTTTTTT. It is translated as CSVVWDAPTNEKLFF.